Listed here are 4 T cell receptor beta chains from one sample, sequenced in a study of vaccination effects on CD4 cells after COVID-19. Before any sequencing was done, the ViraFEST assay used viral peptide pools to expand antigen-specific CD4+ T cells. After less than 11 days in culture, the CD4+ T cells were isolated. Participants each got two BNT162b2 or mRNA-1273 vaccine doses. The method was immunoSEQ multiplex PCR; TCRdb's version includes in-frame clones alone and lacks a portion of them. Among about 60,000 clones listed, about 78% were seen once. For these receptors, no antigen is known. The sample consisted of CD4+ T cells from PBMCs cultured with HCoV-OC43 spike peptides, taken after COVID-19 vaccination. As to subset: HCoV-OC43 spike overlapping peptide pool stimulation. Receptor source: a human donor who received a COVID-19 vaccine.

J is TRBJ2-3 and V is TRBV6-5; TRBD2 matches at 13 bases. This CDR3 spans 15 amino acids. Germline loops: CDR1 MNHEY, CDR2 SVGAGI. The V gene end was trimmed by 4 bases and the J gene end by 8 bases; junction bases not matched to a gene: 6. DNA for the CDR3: TGTGCCAGCAGTTTAATCACTAGCGGGGGGGTTACGCAGTATTTT. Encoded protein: CASSLITSGGVTQYF.

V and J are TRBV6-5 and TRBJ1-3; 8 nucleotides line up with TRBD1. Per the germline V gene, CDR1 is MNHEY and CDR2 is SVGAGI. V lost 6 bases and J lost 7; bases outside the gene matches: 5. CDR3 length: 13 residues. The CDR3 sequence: CASSLGQDNTIYF. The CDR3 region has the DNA TGTGCCAGCAGCCTGGGACAGGACAACACCATATATTTT.

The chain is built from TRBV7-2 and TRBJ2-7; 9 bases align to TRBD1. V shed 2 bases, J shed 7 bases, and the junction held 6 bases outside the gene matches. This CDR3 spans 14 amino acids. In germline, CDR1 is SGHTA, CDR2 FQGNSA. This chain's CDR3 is CASSLIQGAQEQYV. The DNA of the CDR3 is TGTGCCAGCAGCTTAATACAGGGGGCGCAGGAGCAGTACGTC.

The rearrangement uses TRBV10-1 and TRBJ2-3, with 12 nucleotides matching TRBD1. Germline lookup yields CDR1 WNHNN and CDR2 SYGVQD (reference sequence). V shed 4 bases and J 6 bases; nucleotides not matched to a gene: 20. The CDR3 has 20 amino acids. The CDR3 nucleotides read TGCGCCAGCAGTGCAGGGACAGGGGGCGGAAGGACGATACGGGACGATACGCAGTATTTT. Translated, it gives CASSAGTGGGRTIRDDTQYF.